This T cell receptor (beta chain) was identified during a study of blood T cells in healthy people across ages. The V and J ends lost 0 bases and 8 bases respectively, with 16 bases between them. Germline values: CDR1 MNHNS, CDR2 SASEGT. There are 16 residues in the CDR3. Sample-barcoded 5' priming and a J-beta primer mix drove a second PCR of about 6 to 12 cycles. A single record per CDR3 protein comes from TCRdb applying MiXCR to the 5' RACE reads. The sample lists roughly 1,100,000 distinct CDR3 sequences, about 23% occurring once. These data were likewise used in another study, on T cells of mothers and their children.

This sequence originates from a girl aged 2 to 9 in good health. The J gene is TRBJ2-2, the V gene TRBV6-1; D might be TRBD2 (5 bases). The sample comprised blood. In nucleotides, the CDR3 is TGTGCCAGCAGTGAAGCGCTTTGGGAGCTGGTAGGGGAGCTGTTTTTT. Translating gives CASSEALWELVGELFF.